The 15 T cell receptor beta chains reported below all come from one sample, sequenced in a study of blood T cell repertoires in COVID-19. The method was immunoSEQ multiplex PCR; TCRdb's version includes in-frame clones alone and lacks a portion of them. The table has 170,000 or so clones, 88% seen once. Sequencing used PBMCs or T cells enriched from blood (not recorded which). The receptor source for this set is a woman aged 50 to 60 who had recovered from COVID-19.

The chain joins TRBV12-2 to TRBJ1-1; the D call of TRBD1 is as the table states it, not checked on the DNA. TRBV12-2 has pseudogene status. The CDR3 has 19 residues. In DNA, the CDR3 is TGTGCAAGTCGCTTAGCCCGCTGGTCACAGGGTGGTGCGGACACTGAAGCTTTCTTT. Residues: CASRLARWSQGGADTEAFF.

Here the CDR3 DNA reads TGTGCCATCAGTACGACAGGCAGGGGCAATCAGCCCCAGCATTTT. The encoded protein is CAISTTGRGNQPQHF. The rearrangement links TRBV10-3 to TRBJ1-5, with D perhaps matching TRBD1 (6 bases). Trimming cost V 5 bases and J 2 bases, with 13 bases left between them. Germline V gene data show CDR1 as ENHRY and CDR2 as SYGVKD. The CDR3 contains 15 residues.

The table lists this clone with a few counts. The chain links TRBV5-6 to TRBJ2-2; D uncertain. V dropped 4 bases and J dropped 6 bases, with 10 bases sitting between them. The CDR3 sequence is 13 residues long. The germline gives CDR1 SGHDT, CDR2 YYEEEE. CDR3 coding DNA: TGTGCCAGCAGCCCCCCGAGCTCCGGGGAGCTGTTTTTT. Translating gives CASSPPSSGELFF.

This clone was detected once. CDR3 sequence reads: CASKGDRVNENYGYTF. Written as DNA, the CDR3 is TGTGCCAGTAAGGGGGACAGGGTGAACGAGAACTATGGCTACACCTTC. The chain employs TRBV19 and TRBJ1-2; TRBD1 aligns across 9 bases. This CDR3 has 16 residues. The J segment lost 2 bases and the V segment lost 7 bases, leaving 11 bases of the junction unmatched. Germline V lookup: CDR1 LNHDA, CDR2 SQIVND (reference sequence).

The chain links TRBV12-3 or TRBV12-4 to TRBJ2-2; maybe TRBD2 (5 bases). The CDR3 extends over 13 amino acids. V shed 6 bases and J shed 4 bases, with 9 bases lying between them. DNA for the CDR3: TGTGCCAGCAGGAGGGATTCCACCGGGGAGCTGTTTTTT. It is translated as CASRRDSTGELFF.

A word on this clone: Mismatch with germline at one junction end may stem from a read error. The chain employs TRBV5-6 and TRBJ1-2; 10 positions agree with TRBD1. This CDR3 has 15 amino acids. Germline CDR1 and CDR2: SGHDT and YYEEEE. CDR3 sequence (DNA): TGTGCCAGCAGCCGATCATCGGGGACAGGGGTATCTCTGGCCTTC. It specifies CASSRSSGTGVSLAF.

The CDR3 nucleotides read TGTGCCAGCAGTTCAACAGGGGATGGGAGCACTGAAGCTTTCTTT. As protein: CASSSTGDGSTEAFF. The chain employs TRBV11-3 and TRBJ1-1; 7 bases map to TRBD1. V trimming: 6 bases; J trimming: 4 bases; junction bases outside the gene matches: 11. In germline, CDR1 is SGHNT, CDR2 YENEEA. The CDR3 runs to 15 residues.

V gene TRBV18 combines with J gene TRBJ1-2; D is unresolved. This CDR3 is 14 amino acids long. V lost 3 bases and J 4 bases, leaving 12 bases between the germline ends. Germline V gene data show CDR1 as KGHSH and CDR2 as LQKENI. The chain's CDR3 is CASSPREIFYGYTF. The DNA for the CDR3 is TGTGCCAGCTCACCTCGGGAGATTTTCTATGGCTACACCTTC.

The CDR3 coding sequence is TGTGCCAGCAGTCCCCAGGGGGAAAAACTGTTTTTT. Its translation: CASSPQGEKLFF. The rearrangement links TRBV12-3 or TRBV12-4 to TRBJ1-4; D possibly corresponds to TRBD1 (6 bases). Between the trimmed V and J ends, which lost 5 bases and 8 bases, there was a span of 9 bases. The CDR3 is made up of 12 amino acids.

The gene calls are TRBV4-2 and TRBJ2-3, with D uncertain. V lost 1 base, J lost 4 bases, and 6 bases lay in between. This CDR3 comprises 13 residues. Germline lookup yields CDR1 LGHNA and CDR2 YNFKEQ. CDR3 region: CASSQGVADTQYF. CDR3 sequence (DNA): TGTGCCAGCAGCCAAGGAGTGGCAGATACGCAGTATTTT.

This clone was picked up one time. The chain carries TRBV4-3 and TRBJ1-2; TRBD1 might be the D (6 bases). The CDR3 runs to 15 residues. V was clipped by 1 base and J by 3 bases, with 12 bases between them. Looked up from germline, CDR1 is LGHNA and CDR2 is YSLEER. Written as DNA, the CDR3 is TGCGCCAGCAGCCAAGCGGGGGGCATGCACTATGGCTACACCTTC. It codes for CASSQAGGMHYGYTF.

The chain recombines TRBV29-1 with TRBJ1-1, with D hard to call. Germline V gene sequence: CDR1 SQVTM, CDR2 ANQGSEA. This CDR3 has 13 amino acids. Trimming took 5 bases from V and 1 from J, leaving 11 bases between them. The CDR3 nucleotides read TGCAGCGTTTCACACACAAAGAACACTGAAGCTTTCTTT. Protein product: CSVSHTKNTEAFF.

The chain joins TRBV7-2 to TRBJ1-4, with D maybe TRBD1 (6 bases). This CDR3 is 15 amino acids long. The germline gives CDR1 SGHTA, CDR2 FQGNSA. V shed 5 bases and J shed 8 bases, with 18 bases lying between them. The CDR3 loop is CASSRTQGLAEKLFF. CDR3 nucleotides: TGTGCCAGCAGCCGCACACAGGGTCTTGCCGAAAAACTGTTTTTT.

The rearrangement joins TRBV4-3 to TRBJ1-3; TRBD1 aligns across 7 bases. Germline V lookup: CDR1 LGHNA, CDR2 YSLEER. With 0 bases clipped from V and 7 bases from J, the junction kept 6 bases outside the gene matches. This CDR3 is built from 15 residues. The CDR3 protein is CASSQDDRAWNTIYF. Written as DNA, the CDR3 is TGCGCCAGCAGCCAAGACGACAGGGCGTGGAACACCATATATTTT.

The chain recombines TRBV10-3 with TRBJ2-5; 11 nucleotides match TRBD2. V was pared by 10 bases and J by 7 bases, with 11 bases of the junction left unmatched. The V gene's germline CDR1 is ENHRY and CDR2 SYGVKD. The CDR3 contains 14 residues. This CDR3 reads CASQTSGDKGTQYF. DNA of the CDR3: TGTGCCAGCCAGACTAGCGGGGACAAGGGGACCCAGTACTTC.